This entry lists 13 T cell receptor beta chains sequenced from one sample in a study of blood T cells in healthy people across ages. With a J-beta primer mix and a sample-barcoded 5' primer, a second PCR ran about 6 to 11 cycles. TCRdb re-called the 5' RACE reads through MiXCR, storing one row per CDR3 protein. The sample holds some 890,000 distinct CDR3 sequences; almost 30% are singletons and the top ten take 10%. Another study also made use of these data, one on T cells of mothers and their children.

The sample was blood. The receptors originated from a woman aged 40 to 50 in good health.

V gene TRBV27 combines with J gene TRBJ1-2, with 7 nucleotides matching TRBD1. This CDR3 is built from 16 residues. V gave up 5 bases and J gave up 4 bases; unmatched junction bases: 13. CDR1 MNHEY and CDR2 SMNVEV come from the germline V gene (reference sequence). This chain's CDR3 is CASSRSPSDRTYGYTF. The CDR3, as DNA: TGTGCCAGCAGTAGGTCCCCCTCGGACAGGACCTATGGCTACACCTTC.

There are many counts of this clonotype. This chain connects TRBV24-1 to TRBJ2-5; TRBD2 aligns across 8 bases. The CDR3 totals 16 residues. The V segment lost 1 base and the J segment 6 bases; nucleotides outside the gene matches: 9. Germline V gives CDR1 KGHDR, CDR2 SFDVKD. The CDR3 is CATSDLGIAGIQTQYF. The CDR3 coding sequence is TGTGCCACCAGTGATTTAGGGATAGCGGGAATACAGACCCAGTACTTC.

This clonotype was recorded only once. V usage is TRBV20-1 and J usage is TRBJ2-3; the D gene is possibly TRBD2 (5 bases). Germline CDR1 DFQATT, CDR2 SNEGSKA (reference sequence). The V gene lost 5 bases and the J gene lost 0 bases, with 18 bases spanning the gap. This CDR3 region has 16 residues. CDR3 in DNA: TGCAGTGCTCTCCTCCGGCGGGCTTCGAGCACAGATACGCAGTATTTT. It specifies CSALLRRASSTDTQYF.

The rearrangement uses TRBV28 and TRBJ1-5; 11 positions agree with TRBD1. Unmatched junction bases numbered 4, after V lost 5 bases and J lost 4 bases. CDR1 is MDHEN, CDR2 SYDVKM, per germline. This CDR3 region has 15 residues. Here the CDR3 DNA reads TGTGCCAGCAGTGCCGGACAGGGGGCGAATCAGCCCCAGCATTTT. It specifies CASSAGQGANQPQHF.

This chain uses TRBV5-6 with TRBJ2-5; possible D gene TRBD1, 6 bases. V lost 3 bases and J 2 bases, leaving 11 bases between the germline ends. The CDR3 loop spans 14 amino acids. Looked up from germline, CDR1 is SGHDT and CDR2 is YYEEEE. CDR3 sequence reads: CASSWTRGQETQYF. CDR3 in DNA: TGTGCCAGCAGCTGGACCAGGGGTCAAGAGACCCAGTACTTC.

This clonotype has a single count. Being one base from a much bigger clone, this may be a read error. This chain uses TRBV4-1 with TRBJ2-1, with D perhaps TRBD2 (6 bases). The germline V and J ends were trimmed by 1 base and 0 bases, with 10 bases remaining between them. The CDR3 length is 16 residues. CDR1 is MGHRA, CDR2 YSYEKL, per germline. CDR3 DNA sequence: TGCGCCAGCAGCCAAGGAGCGGGCGACTCCTACAATGAGCAGTTCTTC. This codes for CASSQGAGDSYNEQFF.

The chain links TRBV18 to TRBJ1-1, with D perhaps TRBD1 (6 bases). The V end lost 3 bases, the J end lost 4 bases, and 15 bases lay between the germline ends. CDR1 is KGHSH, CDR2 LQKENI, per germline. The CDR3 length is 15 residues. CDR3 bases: TGTGCCAGCTCACCCCCTTGGGGGCAGGGCACTGAAGCTTTCTTT. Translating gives CASSPPWGQGTEAFF.

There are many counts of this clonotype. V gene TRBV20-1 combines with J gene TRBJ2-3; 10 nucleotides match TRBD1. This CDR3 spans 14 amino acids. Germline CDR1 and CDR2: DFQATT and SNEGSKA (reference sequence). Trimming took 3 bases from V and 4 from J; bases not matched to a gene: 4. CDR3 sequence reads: CSARGDRGSDTQYF. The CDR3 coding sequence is TGCAGTGCTAGGGGGGACAGGGGATCAGATACGCAGTATTTT.

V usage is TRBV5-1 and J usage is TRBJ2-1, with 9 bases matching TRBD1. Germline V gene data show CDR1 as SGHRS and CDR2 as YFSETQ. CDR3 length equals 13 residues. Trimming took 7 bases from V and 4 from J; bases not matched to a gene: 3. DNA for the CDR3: TGCGCCAGCGCACAGGGGGCTTACAATGAGCAGTTCTTC. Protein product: CASAQGAYNEQFF.

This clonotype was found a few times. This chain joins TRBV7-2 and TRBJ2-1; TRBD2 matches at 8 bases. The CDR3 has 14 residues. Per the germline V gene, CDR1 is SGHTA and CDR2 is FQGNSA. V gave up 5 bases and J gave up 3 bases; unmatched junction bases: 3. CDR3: CASSRGLVYNEQFF. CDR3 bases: TGTGCCAGCAGCCGGGGACTAGTCTACAATGAGCAGTTCTTC.

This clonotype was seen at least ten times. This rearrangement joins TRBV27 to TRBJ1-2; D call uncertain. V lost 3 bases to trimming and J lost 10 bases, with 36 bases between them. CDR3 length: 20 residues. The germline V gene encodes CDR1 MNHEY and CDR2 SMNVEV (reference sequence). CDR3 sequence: CASSFRMTTGPMATRFLYTF. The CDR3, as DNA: TGTGCCAGCAGTTTTAGGATGACGACGGGCCCTATGGCTACACGTTTTCTCTACACCTTC.

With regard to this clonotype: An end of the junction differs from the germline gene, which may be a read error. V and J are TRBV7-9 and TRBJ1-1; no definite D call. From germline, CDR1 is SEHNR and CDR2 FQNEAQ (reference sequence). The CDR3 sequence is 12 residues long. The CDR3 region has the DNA TGTTCCAGCAGCTTAGAGTACACTGAAGCTTTCTTT. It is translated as CSSSLEYTEAFF.

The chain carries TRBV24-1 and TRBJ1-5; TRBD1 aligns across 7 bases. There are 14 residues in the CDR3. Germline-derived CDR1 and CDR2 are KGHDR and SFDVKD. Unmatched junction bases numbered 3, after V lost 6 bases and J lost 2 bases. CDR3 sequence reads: CATSTGVGNQPQHF. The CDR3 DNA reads TGTGCCACCAGTACAGGGGTCGGCAATCAGCCCCAGCATTTT.